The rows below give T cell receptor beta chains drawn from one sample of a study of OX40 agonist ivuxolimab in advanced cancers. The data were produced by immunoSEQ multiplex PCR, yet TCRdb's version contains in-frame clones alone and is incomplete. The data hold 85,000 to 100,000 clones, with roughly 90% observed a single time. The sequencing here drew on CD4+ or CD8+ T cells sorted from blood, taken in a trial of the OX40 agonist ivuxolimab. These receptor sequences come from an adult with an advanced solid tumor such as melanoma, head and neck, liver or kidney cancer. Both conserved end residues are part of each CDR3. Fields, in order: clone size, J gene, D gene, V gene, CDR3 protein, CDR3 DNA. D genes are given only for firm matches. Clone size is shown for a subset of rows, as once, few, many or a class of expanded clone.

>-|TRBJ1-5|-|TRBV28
CASRTQGGQPQHF
TGTGCCAGCAGGACCCAGGGAGGGCAGCCCCAGCATTTT
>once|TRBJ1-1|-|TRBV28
CASRLGGAHSAEAFF
TGTGCCAGCAGACTAGGGGGGGCCCATTCGGCTGAAGCTTTCTTT
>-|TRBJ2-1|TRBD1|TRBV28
CASVTGASEQFF
TGTGCCAGCGTCACAGGGGCAAGTGAGCAGTTCTTC
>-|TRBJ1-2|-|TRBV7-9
CASSPGDYGYTF
TGTGCCAGTTCCCCTGGGGACTATGGCTACACCTTC
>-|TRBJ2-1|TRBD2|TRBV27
CASSQPQLAGGPYEQFF
TGTGCCAGCAGCCAGCCTCAACTAGCGGGAGGGCCTTATGAGCAGTTCTTC
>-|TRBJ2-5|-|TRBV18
CASSPLGGQETQYF
TGTGCCAGCTCTCCCCTAGGGGGGCAAGAGACCCAGTACTTC
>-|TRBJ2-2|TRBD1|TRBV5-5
CASSWGQGAKNGELFF
TGTGCCAGCAGCTGGGGACAGGGGGCGAAGAACGGGGAGCTGTTTTTT
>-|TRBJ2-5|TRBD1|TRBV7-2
CASSIQGSETQYF
TGTGCCAGCAGCATACAGGGGTCGGAGACCCAGTACTTC
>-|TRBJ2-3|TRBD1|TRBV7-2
CASSFDRGQILSTDTQYF
TGTGCCAGCAGCTTCGACAGGGGCCAGATTCTTAGCACAGATACGCAGTATTTT
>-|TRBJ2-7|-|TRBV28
CASSRRQHSYEQYF
TGTGCCAGCAGTCGACGCCAACACTCCTACGAGCAGTACTTC